What follows is one T cell receptor (beta chain) and its context. Its matching antigen is unknown. Trimming left V 5 bases short and J 2 bases short, with 14 bases between. Germline V gene sequence: CDR1 MDHEN, CDR2 SYDVKM. The CDR3 totals 15 residues. This sample was taken from a study of tumor and adjacent non-tumor tissue in lung cancer. Regarding the study as a whole: Patients with more diverse tumor TCRs had worse survival. Top 100 clones took a larger repertoire share in normal lung.

TCRbeta libraries were built with three rounds of nested PCR, modified from ARM-PCR. TCRdb called the multiplex PCR reads again in MiXCR, with one record for every CDR3 protein. The sample lists 75,000 to 80,000 distinct CDR3 sequences; 75% to 90% were seen once. The template was RNA from unsorted bulk tissue. Between August and November 2014, newly diagnosed, chemotherapy-naive lung cancer patients underwent thoracic surgery in China. The rearrangement links TRBV28 to TRBJ2-3; D perhaps matches TRBD2 (5 bases). This receptor was identified in a woman aged 50 to 60 with non-small cell lung cancer. Sequencing was done on a sample of lung tumor tissue. Here the CDR3 reads CASSPPSPPTDTQYF. In DNA, the CDR3 is TGTGCCAGCAGTCCCCCTAGCCCACCCACAGATACGCAGTATTTT.